Below, one T cell receptor beta chain is given with its context. The data stem from a study of T cells after somatic rescue of genetic block. The repertoire was sequenced with immunoSEQ multiplex PCR; TCRdb's copy has only in-frame clones and lacks some. The table has about 120,000 clones, just over 90% seen once. Trimming left V 4 bases short and J 10 bases short, with 14 bases between. Germline V gives CDR1 SEHNR, CDR2 FQNEAQ (reference sequence). CDR3 size: 13 residues. The clonotype comes from a woman between 18 and 29 years old. Sequenced input: peripheral blood mononuclear cells (PBMCs). The chain couples TRBV7-9 to TRBJ1-5, with D possibly TRBD1 on 5 matching bases. In DNA, the CDR3 is TGTGCCAGCAGCTCGACAGTCTCTGGACCCCAGCATTTT. This translates into CASSSTVSGPQHF.